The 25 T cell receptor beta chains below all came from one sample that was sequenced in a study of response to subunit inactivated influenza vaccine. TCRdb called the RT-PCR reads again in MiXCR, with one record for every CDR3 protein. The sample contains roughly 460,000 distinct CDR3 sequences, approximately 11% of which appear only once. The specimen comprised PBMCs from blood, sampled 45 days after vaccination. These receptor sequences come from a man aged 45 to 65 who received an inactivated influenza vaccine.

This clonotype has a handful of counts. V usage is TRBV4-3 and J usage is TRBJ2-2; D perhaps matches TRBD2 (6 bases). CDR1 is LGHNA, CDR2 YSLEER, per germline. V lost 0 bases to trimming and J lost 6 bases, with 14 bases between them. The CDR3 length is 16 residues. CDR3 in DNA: TGCGCCAGCAGCCAAGATCGGGGGTATTCCCCCGGGGAGCTGTTTTTT. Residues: CASSQDRGYSPGELFF.

The CDR3 DNA sequence: TGTGCCAGTAGTGGACAGGGGGCGGGCACTGAAGCTTTCTTT. This translates into CASSGQGAGTEAFF. The rearrangement joins TRBV19 to TRBJ1-1, with TRBD1 matching over 11 bases. The V gene end was trimmed by 5 bases and the J gene end by 4 bases; junction bases not matched to a gene: 3. Germline CDR1 and CDR2: LNHDA and SQIVND (reference sequence). This CDR3 has 14 amino acids.

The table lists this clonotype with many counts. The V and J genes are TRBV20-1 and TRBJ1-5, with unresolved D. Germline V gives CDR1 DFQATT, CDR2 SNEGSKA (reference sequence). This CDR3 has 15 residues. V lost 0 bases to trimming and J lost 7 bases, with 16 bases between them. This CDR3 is CSARDRGRTGQPQHF. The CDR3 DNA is TGCAGTGCTAGAGATCGAGGCAGGACTGGCCAGCCCCAGCATTTT.

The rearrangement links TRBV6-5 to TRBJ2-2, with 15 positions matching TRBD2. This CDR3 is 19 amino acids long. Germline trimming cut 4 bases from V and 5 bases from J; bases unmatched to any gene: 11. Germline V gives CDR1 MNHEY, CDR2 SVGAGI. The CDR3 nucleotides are TGTGCCAGCAGTTCACCCCTCGGACTAGCGGGAGGGCGGACCGGGGAGCTGTTTTTT. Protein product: CASSSPLGLAGGRTGELFF.

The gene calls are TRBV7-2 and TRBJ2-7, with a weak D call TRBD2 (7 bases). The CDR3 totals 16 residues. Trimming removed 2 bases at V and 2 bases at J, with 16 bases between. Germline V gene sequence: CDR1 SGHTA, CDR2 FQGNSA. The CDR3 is CASSLFGKGGTYEQYF. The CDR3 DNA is TGTGCCAGCAGCTTATTTGGGAAGGGGGGGACCTACGAGCAGTACTTC.

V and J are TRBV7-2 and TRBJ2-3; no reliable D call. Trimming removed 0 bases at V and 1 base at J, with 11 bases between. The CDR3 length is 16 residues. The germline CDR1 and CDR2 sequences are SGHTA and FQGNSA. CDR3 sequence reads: CASSLAPVSRTDTQYF. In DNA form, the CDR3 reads TGTGCCAGCAGCTTAGCTCCAGTTTCGCGCACAGATACGCAGTATTTT.

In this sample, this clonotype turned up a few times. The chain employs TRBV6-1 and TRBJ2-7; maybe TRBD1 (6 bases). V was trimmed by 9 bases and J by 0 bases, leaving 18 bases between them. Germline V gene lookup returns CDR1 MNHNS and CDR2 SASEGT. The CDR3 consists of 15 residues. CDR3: CASRPDYRASYEQYF. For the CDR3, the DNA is TGTGCCAGTCGGCCCGACTACAGGGCCTCCTACGAGCAGTACTTC.

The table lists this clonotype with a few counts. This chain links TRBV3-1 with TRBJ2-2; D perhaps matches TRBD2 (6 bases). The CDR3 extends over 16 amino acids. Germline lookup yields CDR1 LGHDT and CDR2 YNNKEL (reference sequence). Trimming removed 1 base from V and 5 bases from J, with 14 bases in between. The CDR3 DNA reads TGTGCCAGCAGCCAAGTGGGGGGAGCCGGAACCGGGGAGCTGTTTTTT. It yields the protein CASSQVGGAGTGELFF.

CDR3 region: CASSETSGRGQAEAFF. The CDR3 DNA reads as TGTGCCAGCAGTGAAACTTCGGGCAGGGGTCAAGCTGAAGCTTTCTTT. This rearrangement joins TRBV6-1 to TRBJ1-1; the D gene is possibly TRBD1 (6 bases). V was cut by 2 bases and J by 6 bases, with 19 bases left in between. CDR3 size: 16 residues. Germline CDR1 reads MNHNS; CDR2 reads SASEGT.

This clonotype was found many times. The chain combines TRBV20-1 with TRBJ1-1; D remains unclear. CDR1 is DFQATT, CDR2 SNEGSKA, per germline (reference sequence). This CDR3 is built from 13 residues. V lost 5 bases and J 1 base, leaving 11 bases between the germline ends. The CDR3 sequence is CSAGGPKNTEAFF. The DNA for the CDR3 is TGCAGTGCTGGAGGCCCGAAGAACACTGAAGCTTTCTTT.

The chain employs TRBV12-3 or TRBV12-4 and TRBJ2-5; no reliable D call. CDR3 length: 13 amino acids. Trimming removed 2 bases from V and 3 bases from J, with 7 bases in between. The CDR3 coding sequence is TGTGCCAGCAGTTTAAACTGGGAAGAGACCCAGTACTTC. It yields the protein CASSLNWEETQYF.

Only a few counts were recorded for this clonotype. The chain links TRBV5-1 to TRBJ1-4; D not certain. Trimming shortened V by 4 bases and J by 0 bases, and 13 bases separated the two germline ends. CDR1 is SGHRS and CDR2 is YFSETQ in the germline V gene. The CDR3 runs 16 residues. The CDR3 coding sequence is TGCGCCAGCAGCCGAACTCTGAAAGCAACTAATGAAAAACTGTTTTTT. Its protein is CASSRTLKATNEKLFF.

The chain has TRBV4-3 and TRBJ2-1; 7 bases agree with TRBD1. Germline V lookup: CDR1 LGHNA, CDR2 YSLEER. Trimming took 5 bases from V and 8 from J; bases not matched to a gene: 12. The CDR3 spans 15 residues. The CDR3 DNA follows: TGCGCCAGCAGCGGTGCTAGGGGGCCTGACTATGAGCAGTTCTTC. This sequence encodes CASSGARGPDYEQFF.

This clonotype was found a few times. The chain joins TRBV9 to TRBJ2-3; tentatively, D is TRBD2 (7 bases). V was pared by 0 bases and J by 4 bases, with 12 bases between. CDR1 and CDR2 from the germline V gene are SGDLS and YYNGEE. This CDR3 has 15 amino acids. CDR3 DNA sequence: TGTGCCAGCAGCGTAGCGGGGGGCAGGTCAGATACGCAGTATTTT. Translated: CASSVAGGRSDTQYF.

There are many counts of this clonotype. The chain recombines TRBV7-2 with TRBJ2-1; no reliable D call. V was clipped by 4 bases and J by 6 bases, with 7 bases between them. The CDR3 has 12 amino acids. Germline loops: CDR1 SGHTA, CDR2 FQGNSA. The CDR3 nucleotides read TGTGCCAGCAGCTCTAACATCAATGAGCAGTTCTTC. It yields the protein CASSSNINEQFF. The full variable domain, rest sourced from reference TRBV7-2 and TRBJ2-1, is GAGVSQSPSNKVTEKGKDVELRCDPISGHTALYWYRQSLGQGLEFLIYFQGNSAPDKSGLPSDRFSAERTGGSVSTLTIQRTQQEDSAVYLCASSSNINEQFFGPGTRLTVL.

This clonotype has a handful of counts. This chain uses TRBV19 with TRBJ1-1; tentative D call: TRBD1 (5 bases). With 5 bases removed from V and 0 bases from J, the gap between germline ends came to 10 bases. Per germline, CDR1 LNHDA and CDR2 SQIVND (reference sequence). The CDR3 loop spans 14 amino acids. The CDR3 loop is CASSPQGLNTEAFF. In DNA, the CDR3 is TGTGCCAGTAGTCCTCAGGGTCTGAACACTGAAGCTTTCTTT.

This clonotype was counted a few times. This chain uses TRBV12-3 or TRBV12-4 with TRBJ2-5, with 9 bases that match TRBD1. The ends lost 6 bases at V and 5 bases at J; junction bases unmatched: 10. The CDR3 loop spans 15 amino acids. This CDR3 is CASRRNRGRRETQYF. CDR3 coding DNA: TGTGCCAGCAGACGTAACAGGGGGCGCCGCGAGACCCAGTACTTC.

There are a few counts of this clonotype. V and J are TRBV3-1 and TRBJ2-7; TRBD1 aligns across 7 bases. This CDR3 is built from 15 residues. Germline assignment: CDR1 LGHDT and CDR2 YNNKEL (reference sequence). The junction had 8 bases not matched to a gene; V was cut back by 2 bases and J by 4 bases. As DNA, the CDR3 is TGTGCCAGCAGCCAATATGGGACAGCGCCTTACGAGCAGTACTTC. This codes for CASSQYGTAPYEQYF.

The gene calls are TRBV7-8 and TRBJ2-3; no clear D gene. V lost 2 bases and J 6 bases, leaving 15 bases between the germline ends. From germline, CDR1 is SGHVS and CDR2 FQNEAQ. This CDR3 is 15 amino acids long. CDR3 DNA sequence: TGTGCCAGCAGCTTAAAAGGTGTACGACTCGATACGCAGTATTTT. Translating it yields CASSLKGVRLDTQYF.

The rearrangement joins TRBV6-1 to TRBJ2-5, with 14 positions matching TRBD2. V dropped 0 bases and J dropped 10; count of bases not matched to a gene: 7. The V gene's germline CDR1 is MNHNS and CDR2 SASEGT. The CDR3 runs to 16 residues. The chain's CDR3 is CASSEALGLAGGGQYF. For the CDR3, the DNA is TGTGCCAGCAGTGAAGCGTTAGGACTAGCGGGAGGCGGCCAGTACTTC.

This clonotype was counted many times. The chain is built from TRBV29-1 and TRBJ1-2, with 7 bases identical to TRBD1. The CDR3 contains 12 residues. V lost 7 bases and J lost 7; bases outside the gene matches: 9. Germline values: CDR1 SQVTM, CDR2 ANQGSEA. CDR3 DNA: TGCAGCGGGACCGACAGGGCATCTGGCTACACCTTC. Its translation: CSGTDRASGYTF.

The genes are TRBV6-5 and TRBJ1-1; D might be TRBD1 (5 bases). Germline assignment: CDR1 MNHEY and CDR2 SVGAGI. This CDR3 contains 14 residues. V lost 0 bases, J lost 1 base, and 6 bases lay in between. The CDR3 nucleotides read TGTGCCAGCAGTTACTCAAGGGGGAACACTGAAGCTTTCTTT. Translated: CASSYSRGNTEAFF.

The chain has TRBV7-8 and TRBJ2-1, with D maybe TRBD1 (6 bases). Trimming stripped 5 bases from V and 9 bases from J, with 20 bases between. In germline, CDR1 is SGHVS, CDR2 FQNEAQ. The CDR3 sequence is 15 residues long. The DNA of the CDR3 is TGTGCCAGCAGCCACAGGGCCTCGGGACACCGTGAGCAGTTCTTC. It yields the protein CASSHRASGHREQFF.

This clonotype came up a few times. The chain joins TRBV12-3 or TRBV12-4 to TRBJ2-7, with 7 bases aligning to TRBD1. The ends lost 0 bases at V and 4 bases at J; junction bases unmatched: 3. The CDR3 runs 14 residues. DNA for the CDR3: TGTGCCAGCAGTTTAGCCCAACAGGGGTACGAGCAGTACTTC. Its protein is CASSLAQQGYEQYF.

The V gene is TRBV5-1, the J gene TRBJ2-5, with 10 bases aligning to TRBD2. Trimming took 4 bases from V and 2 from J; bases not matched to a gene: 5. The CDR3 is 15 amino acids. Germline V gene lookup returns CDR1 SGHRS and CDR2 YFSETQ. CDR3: CASSLSSGGQETQYF. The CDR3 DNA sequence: TGCGCCAGCAGCCTATCTAGCGGGGGACAAGAGACCCAGTACTTC.